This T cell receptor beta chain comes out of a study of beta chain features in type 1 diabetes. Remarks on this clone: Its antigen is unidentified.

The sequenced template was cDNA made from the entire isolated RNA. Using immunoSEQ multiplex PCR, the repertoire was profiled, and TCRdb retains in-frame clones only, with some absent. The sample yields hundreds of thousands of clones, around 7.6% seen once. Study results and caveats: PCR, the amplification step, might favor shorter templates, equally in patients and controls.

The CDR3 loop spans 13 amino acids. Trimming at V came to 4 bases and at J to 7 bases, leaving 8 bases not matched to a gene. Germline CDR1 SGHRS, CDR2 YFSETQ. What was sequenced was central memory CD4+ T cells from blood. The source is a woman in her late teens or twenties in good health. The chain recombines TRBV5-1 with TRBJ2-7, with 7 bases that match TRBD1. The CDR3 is CASSVRQGWEQYF. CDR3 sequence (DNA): TGCGCCAGCAGCGTGCGACAGGGCTGGGAGCAGTACTTC.